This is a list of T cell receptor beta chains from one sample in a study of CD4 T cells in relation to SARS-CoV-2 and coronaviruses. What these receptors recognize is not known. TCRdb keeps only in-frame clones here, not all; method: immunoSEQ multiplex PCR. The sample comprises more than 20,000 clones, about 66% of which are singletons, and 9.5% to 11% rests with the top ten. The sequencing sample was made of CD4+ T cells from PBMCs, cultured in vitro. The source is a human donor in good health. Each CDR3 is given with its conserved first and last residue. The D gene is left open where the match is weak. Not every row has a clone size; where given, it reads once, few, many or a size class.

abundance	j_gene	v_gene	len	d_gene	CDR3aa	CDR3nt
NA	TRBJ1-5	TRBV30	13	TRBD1	CAWRQGENQPQHF	TGTGCCTGGAGACAGGGGGAAAATCAGCCCCAGCATTTT
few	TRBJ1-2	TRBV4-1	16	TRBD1	CASSRLRTGAPYGYTF	TGCGCCAGCAGCCGACTCCGGACAGGGGCGCCCTATGGCTACACCTTC
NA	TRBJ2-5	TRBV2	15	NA	CASNRGGGFQETQYF	TGTGCCAGCAATCGCGGCGGGGGCTTCCAAGAGACCCAGTACTTC
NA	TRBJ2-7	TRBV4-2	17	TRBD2	CASSQDKGLAGSYEQYF	TGTGCCAGCAGCCAAGATAAAGGACTAGCGGGAAGCTACGAGCAGTACTTC
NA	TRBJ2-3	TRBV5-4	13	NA	CASSPPGSDTQYF	TGTGCCAGCAGCCCCCCGGGCTCAGATACGCAGTATTTT
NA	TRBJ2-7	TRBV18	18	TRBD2	CASSPDFPSGGDSYEQYF	TGTGCCAGCTCACCAGACTTCCCTAGCGGGGGGGACTCCTACGAGCAGTACTTC
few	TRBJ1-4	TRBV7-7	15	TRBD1	CASSLGTGGDEKLFF	TGTGCCAGCAGTCTAGGGACAGGGGGAGATGAAAAACTGTTTTTT
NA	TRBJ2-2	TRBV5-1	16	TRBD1	CASSPGQGALTGELFF	TGCGCCAGCAGCCCGGGACAGGGGGCATTGACCGGGGAGCTGTTTTTT
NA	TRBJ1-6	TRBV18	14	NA	CASSPPGDGSPLHF	TGTGCCAGCTCACCACCTGGGGATGGTTCACCCCTCCACTTT
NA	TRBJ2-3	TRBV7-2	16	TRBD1	CASSLVGSGGPDTQYF	TGTGCCAGCAGCTTAGTGGGTTCAGGGGGACCAGATACGCAGTATTTT
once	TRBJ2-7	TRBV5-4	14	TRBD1	CASSFQGARSEQYF	TGTGCCAGCAGCTTCCAGGGGGCGCGTAGCGAGCAGTACTTC
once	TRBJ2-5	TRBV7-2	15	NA	CASSENYRVTETQYF	TGTGCCAGCAGCGAAAACTACAGGGTAACGGAGACCCAGTACTTC
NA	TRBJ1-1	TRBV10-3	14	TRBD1	CAISTGQGYTEAFF	TGTGCCATCAGCACGGGACAGGGGTACACTGAAGCTTTCTTT
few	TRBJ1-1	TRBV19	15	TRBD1	CASSKIQGARTEAFF	TGTGCCAGTAGTAAAATACAGGGGGCGCGGACTGAAGCTTTCTTT
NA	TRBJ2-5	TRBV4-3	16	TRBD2	CASSQGTSGGQETQYF	TGCGCCAGCAGCCAAGGGACTAGCGGGGGTCAAGAGACCCAGTACTTC
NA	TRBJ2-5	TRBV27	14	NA	CASSFRGVRETQYF	TGTGCCAGCAGTTTTAGGGGGGTAAGGGAGACCCAGTACTTC
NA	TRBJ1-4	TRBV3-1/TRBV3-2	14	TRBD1	CASSQDRGPEKLFF	TGTGCCAGCAGCCAAGACAGGGGGCCTGAAAAACTGTTTTTT
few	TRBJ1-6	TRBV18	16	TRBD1	CASSPDEGARNSPLHF	TGTGCCAGCTCACCAGATGAGGGGGCGAGGAATTCACCCCTCCACTTT
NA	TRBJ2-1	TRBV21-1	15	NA	CASPGGALSYNEQFF	TGTGCCAGCCCTGGAGGGGCCCTATCCTACAATGAGCAGTTCTTC
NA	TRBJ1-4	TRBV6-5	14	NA	CASSPTESNEKLFF	TGTGCCAGCAGTCCGACCGAATCTAATGAAAAACTGTTTTTT
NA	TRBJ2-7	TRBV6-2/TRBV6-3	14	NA	CASSYPGLVYEQYF	TGTGCCAGCAGTTACCCGGGACTGGTCTACGAGCAGTACTTC
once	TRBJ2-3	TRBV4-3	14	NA	CASSQEIGADTQYF	TGCGCCAGCAGCCAAGAAATCGGGGCAGATACGCAGTATTTT
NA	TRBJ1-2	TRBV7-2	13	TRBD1	CASSPGQGGGYTF	TGTGCCAGCAGCCCCGGACAGGGGGGTGGCTACACCTTC
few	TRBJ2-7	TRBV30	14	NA	CAWSRSLASYEQYF	TGTGCCTGGAGTCGGTCCTTAGCCTCCTACGAGCAGTACTTC
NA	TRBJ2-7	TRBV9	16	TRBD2	CASSVGSGRAEGEQYF	TGTGCCAGCAGCGTGGGTAGCGGGAGGGCCGAGGGCGAGCAGTACTTC
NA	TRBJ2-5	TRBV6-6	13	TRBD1	CASRRQGGETQYF	TGTGCCAGCAGGCGACAGGGTGGAGAGACCCAGTACTTC
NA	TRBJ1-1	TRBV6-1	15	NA	CASSEYGRRNTEAFF	TGTGCCAGCAGTGAATATGGCAGGAGGAACACTGAAGCTTTCTTT
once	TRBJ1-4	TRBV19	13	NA	CASSMVVSEKLFF	TGTGCCAGTAGTATGGTGGTGAGTGAAAAACTGTTTTTT
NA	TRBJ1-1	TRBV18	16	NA	CASSPGKDGSNTEAFF	TGTGCCAGCTCACCAGGAAAGGATGGTAGCAACACTGAAGCTTTCTTT
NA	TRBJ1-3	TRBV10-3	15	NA	CAITAGVNSGNTIYF	TGTGCCATCACGGCAGGGGTGAACTCTGGAAACACCATATATTTT
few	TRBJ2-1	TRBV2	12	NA	CASGVTSNEQFF	TGTGCCAGTGGGGTGACTAGTAATGAGCAGTTCTTC
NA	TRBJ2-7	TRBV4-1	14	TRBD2	CASSQPSGNNEQYF	TGCGCCAGCAGCCAACCTAGCGGGAATAACGAGCAGTACTTC
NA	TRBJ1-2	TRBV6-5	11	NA	CASRWVYGYTF	TGTGCCAGCAGATGGGTCTATGGCTACACCTTC